The rows below give T cell receptor beta chains drawn from one sample of a study of Graves' ophthalmopathy and Graves' hyperthyroidism. TCRdb ran MiXCR on the multiplex PCR reads and lists one entry per CDR3 protein. The sample has a few hundred thousand distinct CDR3 sequences; approximately 18% are singletons. The source material was peripheral blood. Receptors were obtained from an adult woman with stable Graves' hyperthyroidism. CDR3s include the opening cysteine and the closing phenylalanine or tryptophan. Fields, in order: V gene, J gene, D gene, clone size, CDR3 protein, CDR3 DNA. A D gene is named only where the DNA matches it firmly. Size is stated for part of the rows, as once, few or many counts, or as a class when the clone is expanded.

TRBV7-9	TRBJ2-4	-	many	CASSLGDQWTKNIQYF	TGTGCCAGCAGCTTAGGGGACCAATGGACCAAAAACATTCAGTACTTC
TRBV30	TRBJ2-7	-	many	CAWALGDEQYF	TGTGCCTGGGCATTGGGAGACGAGCAGTACTTC
TRBV12-3/TRBV12-4	TRBJ1-6	TRBD1	-	CASSLRQGVSYNSPLHF	TGTGCCAGCAGTCTCAGACAGGGCGTCTCTTATAATTCACCCCTCCACTTT
TRBV28	TRBJ2-7	-	many	CASSGAGGQDYEQYF	TGTGCCAGCAGTGGAGCGGGGGGACAGGACTACGAGCAGTACTTC
TRBV12-3/TRBV12-4	TRBJ2-7	TRBD1	-	CAGPTGKYEQYF	TGTGCCGGACCGACAGGGAAGTACGAGCAGTACTTC
TRBV28	TRBJ1-6	-	-	CASRGPGQDSPLHF	TGTGCCAGCAGGGGCCCAGGGCAAGATTCACCCCTCCACTTT
TRBV13	TRBJ2-5	-	few	CASSRGGHRETQYF	TGTGCCAGTTCCCGAGGGGGGCATCGGGAGACCCAGTACTTC
TRBV29-1	TRBJ2-5	TRBD1	many	CSVQQGQLKETQYF	TGCAGCGTGCAGCAGGGACAGTTGAAAGAGACCCAGTACTTC
TRBV27	TRBJ1-1	-	-	CASSFVVGMGDAFF	TGTGCCAGCAGTTTCGTAGTAGGGATGGGTGATGCTTTCTTT
TRBV2	TRBJ2-1	-	few	CASSLRGAGNEQFF	TGTGCCAGCAGTCTCCGGGGGGCGGGGAATGAGCAGTTCTTC
TRBV10-1	TRBJ1-1	-	many	CASSDNRENTEAFF	TGCGCCAGCAGTGATAACAGGGAGAACACTGAAGCTTTCTTT
TRBV3-1	TRBJ2-4	TRBD1	few	CASSSQGAAKNIQYF	TGTGCCAGCAGTTCGCAGGGGGCAGCCAAAAACATTCAGTACTTC
TRBV24-1	TRBJ1-5	TRBD1	many	CATSEPWDRGDQPQHF	TGTGCCACCAGTGAACCATGGGACAGGGGAGATCAGCCCCAGCATTTT
TRBV6-5	TRBJ1-1	-	-	CASSYSGRELSDTEAFF	TGTGCCAGCAGTTACTCGGGCAGGGAGCTGTCGGACACTGAAGCTTTCTTT
TRBV4-1	TRBJ2-7	-	many	CASSQGDRTYEQYF	TGCGCCAGCAGCCAAGGTGACAGGACCTACGAGCAGTACTTC
TRBV5-6	TRBJ1-1	-	many	CASSLPGHLNTEAFF	TGTGCCAGCAGCCTGCCGGGACATTTGAACACTGAAGCTTTCTTT
TRBV27	TRBJ1-6	-	many	CASSPRTAINSPLHF	TGTGCCAGCAGCCCCCGGACAGCAATTAATTCACCCCTCCACTTT
TRBV6-1	TRBJ2-4	-	many	CASSEGGLTLAKNIQYF	TGTGCCAGCAGTGAAGGCGGACTAACACTAGCCAAAAACATTCAGTACTTC
TRBV12-3/TRBV12-4	TRBJ1-2	TRBD1	many	CASSLGTGGNYGYTF	TGTGCCAGCAGTTTAGGCACAGGGGGTAACTATGGCTACACCTTC
TRBV3-1	TRBJ1-6	-	many	CASSRAGDYNSPLHF	TGTGCCAGCAGCAGAGCAGGGGATTATAATTCACCCCTCCACTTT
TRBV4-2	TRBJ1-2	TRBD1	few	CASSQEARQGSSGYTF	TGTGCCAGCAGCCAAGAGGCCAGACAGGGTTCGTCCGGCTACACCTTC
TRBV19	TRBJ2-5	TRBD2	many	CASSVPDLTSGDQRTMETQYF	TGTGCCAGTAGTGTACCCGACCTGACTAGCGGAGACCAGCGAACAATGGAGACCCAGTACTTC
TRBV28	TRBJ2-4	-	many	CASSPRANIQYF	TGTGCCAGCAGCCCAAGAGCCAACATTCAGTACTTC
TRBV24-1	TRBJ2-3	-	-	CATSVGGSTDTQYF	TGTGCCACCAGTGTAGGCGGGAGCACAGATACGCAGTATTTT
TRBV9	TRBJ1-3	-	few	CASSVVGAGNTIYF	TGTGCCAGCAGCGTAGTTGGAGCTGGAAACACCATATATTTT
TRBV12-3/TRBV12-4	TRBJ1-5	-	many	CASSPSGTSNQPQHF	TGTGCCAGCAGCCCCTCAGGGACTAGCAATCAGCCCCAGCATTTT
TRBV4-1	TRBJ1-5	-	many	CASSQAVTGTYSNQPQHF	TGCGCCAGCAGCCAAGCGGTAACAGGAACTTATAGCAATCAGCCCCAGCATTTT
TRBV5-1	TRBJ1-1	-	many	CASSLIPRSANTEAFF	TGCGCCAGCAGCTTGATTCCCCGGTCAGCGAACACTGAAGCTTTCTTT
TRBV12-3/TRBV12-4	TRBJ1-2	-	many	CASSFARGGGGYTF	TGTGCCAGCAGTTTTGCCAGGGGAGGAGGCGGCTACACCTTC
TRBV6-5	TRBJ2-5	-	many	CASSYSMARETQYF	TGTGCCAGCAGTTACTCGATGGCAAGGGAGACCCAGTACTTC
TRBV19	TRBJ1-5	-	many	CASRVSPTSNQPQHF	TGTGCCAGTAGGGTTAGCCCGACAAGCAATCAGCCCCAGCATTTT
TRBV10-2	TRBJ1-2	-	many	CASTLQGRGYTF	TGCGCCAGCACCTTACAGGGTCGTGGCTACACCTTC
TRBV9	TRBJ2-2	-	many	CASSPPSGTGELFF	TGTGCCAGCAGCCCCCCTTCGGGCACCGGGGAGCTGTTTTTT
TRBV28	TRBJ2-6	-	many	CASSLAWPLSGANVLTF	TGTGCCAGCAGTCTCGCTTGGCCCCTCTCTGGGGCCAACGTCCTGACTTTC
TRBV5-1	TRBJ2-2	-	-	CASSLEGIRVSSTGELFF	TGCGCCAGCAGCTTGGAGGGCATCCGGGTATCAAGCACCGGGGAGCTGTTTTTT